This TCR beta chain is drawn from a study of T cell repertoires in cytomegalovirus infection (dated by TCRdb to the late 2010s). About the investigation overall: Peptide stimulations targeted recently identified HLA-C-restricted CMV epitopes, whose presentation resists viral immunomodulation, together with well-studied HLA-B-restricted epitopes. The HLA type of each donor mattered for the analysis, because public TCR beta signatures pointed to carriage of CMV infection along with the matching HLA type.

The CDR3 has 17 amino acids, counting the end cysteine and phenylalanine. CDR3 DNA is the only sequence kept; it has 51 bases, read in frame from the first base. Trimming removed 4 bases from V and 4 bases from J, leaving 22 bases between the germline ends. CDR1 and CDR2 are read off the germline V gene as MDHEN and SYDVKM. In light of the paper, this sample's treatment or condition label describes: in vitro stimulation with specific CMV peptide epitopes to enrich CMV-specific T cells. What the research found in general, with its limitations: In both this cohort and an independent cohort of some 350 donors, the cumulative frequency of public TCR beta family members distinguished carriers of CMV infection plus the relevant HLA type. In the ex vivo response, HLA-C-restricted CMV-specific TCR beta clonotypes were dominant, and in two of eight donors the single most frequent clonotype came from this HLA-C-restricted group.

In the case of this clonotype: Its cognate antigen has yet to be identified. No qualities accompany the bases; no much larger clone lies one base away.

Instrument on record: Illumina HiSeq 1500. TCRdb itself trimmed the public reads at Q25 with fastp, ran MiXCR and retained productive beta chains. Each CDR3 protein gets just one entry, which takes the most common genes and DNA from the rows behind it. This sample holds just under 500,000 distinct CDR3 sequences; roughly a third were observed only once. Around a sixth of the sample rests with the top ten. The chain employs TRBV28 and TRBJ2-5; TRBD2 might be the D gene, on 6 matching bases. Sequencing was performed on cultured PBMCs, taken from culture after CMV antigen stimulation. This clonotype was obtained from a human donor in good health (CMV status not recorded). Some clones in this sample may be carry-over from other donors' samples. The CDR3 sequence is CASSSTAGTMGGETQYF. The bases read TGTGCCAGCAGTTCCACTGCCGGGACCATGGGAGGAGAGACCCAGTACTTC.